Following are 22 T cell receptor beta chains from one sample sequenced in a study of blood T cell repertoires in COVID-19. This table comes from immunoSEQ multiplex PCR, and its TCRdb copy is limited to in-frame clones, with some not included. The repertoire holds roughly 68,000 clones, with 80% to 90% as singletons. Sequencing input: peripheral blood. The receptors were gathered from a woman aged 55-75 years with COVID-19, enrolled during active disease.

The chain is built from TRBV5-6 and TRBJ1-6; perhaps TRBD1 as D (6 bases). V was clipped by 4 bases and J by 4 bases, with 12 bases between them. Germline V lookup: CDR1 SGHDT, CDR2 YYEEEE. This CDR3 comprises 15 residues. The CDR3 sequence is CASSPQGRYNSPLHF. CDR3 sequence (DNA): TGTGCCAGCAGCCCACAGGGACGGTATAATTCACCCCTCCACTTT.

The chain joins TRBV23-1 to TRBJ2-7; 10 bases agree with TRBD1. TRBV23-1 qualifies as an ORF whose function is uncertain. This CDR3 comprises 15 residues. Unmatched junction bases numbered 3, after V lost 3 bases and J lost 1 base. Here the CDR3 reads CASSHGTGASYEQYF. CDR3 coding DNA: TGCGCCAGCAGTCATGGGACAGGGGCTTCCTACGAGCAGTACTTC.

This clone was detected once. The same CDR3 also results from other DNA sequences found in this sample. The chain carries TRBV30 and TRBJ1-5; weak D call: TRBD1 (5 bases). Germline assignment: CDR1 GTSNPN and CDR2 SVGIG (reference sequence). V was clipped by 0 bases and J by 5 bases, with 8 bases between them. The CDR3 covers 13 residues. CDR3 region: CAWSVGGDQPQHF. For the CDR3, the DNA is TGTGCCTGGAGTGTGGGGGGGGATCAGCCCCAGCATTTT.

The chain employs TRBV5-1 and TRBJ1-2; D remains unclear. The V and J ends lost 4 bases and 5 bases respectively, with 15 bases between them. This CDR3 is 14 amino acids long. The germline V gene has CDR1 SGHRS and CDR2 YFSETQ. The CDR3 DNA reads TGCGCCAGCAGCCCCGCACGAGATTTTTATGGCTACACCTTC. Protein sequence: CASSPARDFYGYTF.

The chain joins TRBV2 to TRBJ1-5; D perhaps matches TRBD1 (6 bases). The CDR3 has 14 amino acids. Per germline, CDR1 SNHLY and CDR2 FYNNEI. V was trimmed by 1 base and J by 7 bases, leaving 11 bases between them. CDR3 DNA sequence: TGTGCCAGCAGTGAAGTAAGGGGGTACCAGCCCCAGCATTTT. Translated, it gives CASSEVRGYQPQHF.

The rearrangement links TRBV11-2 to TRBJ2-7; D is possibly TRBD1 (6 bases). V was clipped by 5 bases and J by 2 bases, with 13 bases between them. The CDR3 has 14 residues. CDR1 and CDR2 (germline): SGHAT, FQNNGV. The CDR3 DNA follows: TGTGCCAGCAGCCCGCAGGGGTTTACCTACGAGCAGTACTTC. Translation gives CASSPQGFTYEQYF.

On this clone itself: Within the sample, other DNA sequences also encode this same CDR3. CDR3 in DNA: TGTGCCAGCAGCTTAGTAGCGGGAGGTTACAATGAGCAGTTCTTC. Translated: CASSLVAGGYNEQFF. This chain uses TRBV11-3 with TRBJ2-1, with 10 bases fitting TRBD2. J was trimmed by 4 bases and V by 1 base; bases with no gene match: 1. The CDR3 has 15 amino acids. Germline loops: CDR1 SGHNT, CDR2 YENEEA.

This clone turned up a few times. The chain recombines TRBV5-1 with TRBJ2-7, with 7 bases identical to TRBD2. CDR1 is SGHRS and CDR2 is YFSETQ in the germline V gene. J was trimmed by 3 bases and V by 3 bases; bases with no gene match: 6. The CDR3 is 14 residues long. In nucleotides, the CDR3 is TGCGCCAGCAGCTACGGGGACTATGGCTACGAGCAGTACTTC. It specifies CASSYGDYGYEQYF.

The chain joins TRBV4-1 to TRBJ1-4; 9 nucleotides line up with TRBD1. The germline V gene has CDR1 MGHRA and CDR2 YSYEKL. Trimming cost V 4 bases and J 8 bases; bases outside gene matches: 17. The CDR3 sequence is 18 residues long. CDR3: CASSPGRYGQGMKEKLFF. The DNA of the CDR3 is TGCGCCAGCAGCCCAGGGAGATACGGACAGGGGATGAAGGAAAAACTGTTTTTT.

The chain recombines TRBV5-6 with TRBJ1-1, with 7 bases that match TRBD1. The CDR3 is 14 amino acids. The junction had 10 bases not matched to a gene; V was cut back by 7 bases and J by 4 bases. The V gene's germline CDR1 is SGHDT and CDR2 YYEEEE. For the CDR3, the DNA is TGTGCCAGCCGACCTGGACAGGTACTCACTGAAGCTTTCTTT. It is translated as CASRPGQVLTEAFF. Supplemented by reference TRBV5-6 and TRBJ1-1, the full variable domain reads DAGVTQSPTHLIKTRGQQVTLRCSPKSGHDTVSWYQQALGQGPQFIFQYYEEEERQRGNFPDRFSGHQFPNYSSELNVNALLLGDSALYLCASRPGQVLTEAFFGQGTRLTVV.

The chain couples TRBV10-2 to TRBJ2-7; tentative D call: TRBD1 (5 bases). The CDR3 covers 13 residues. V was trimmed by 6 bases and J by 0 bases, leaving 9 bases between them. Germline V CDR1 and CDR2: WSHSY, SAAADI. The CDR3 spells CASRETASYEQYF. CDR3 nucleotides: TGCGCCAGCAGGGAGACAGCCTCCTACGAGCAGTACTTC.

In its sample, this clone was seen once. The chain recombines TRBV29-1 with TRBJ2-3; tentative D call: TRBD1 (5 bases). The CDR3 has 16 amino acids. Germline-derived CDR1 and CDR2 are SQVTM and ANQGSEA. Trimming took 5 bases from V and 5 from J, leaving 23 bases between them. The DNA for the CDR3 is TGCAGCGTTCTCGGTTCCATAGGGGCGTTGGGAGATACGCAGTATTTT. Translation: CSVLGSIGALGDTQYF.

The CDR3 loop is CASSGGTLNQPQHF. The DNA of the CDR3 is TGTGCCAGCAGCGGTGGGACACTAAATCAGCCCCAGCATTTT. The genes are TRBV9 and TRBJ1-5; possible D gene TRBD1, 6 bases. This CDR3 is built from 14 residues. Germline V lookup: CDR1 SGDLS, CDR2 YYNGEE. V lost 3 bases, J lost 4 bases, and 11 bases lay in between.

In DNA form, the CDR3 reads TGCGCCAGCAGGGCAAACCCGGCGGCGGAGGAAAAACTGTTTTTT. Protein: CASRANPAAEEKLFF. The chain has TRBV5-1 and TRBJ1-4; D is unresolved. The CDR3 length is 15 residues. From germline, CDR1 is SGHRS and CDR2 YFSETQ. The V end was cut by 5 bases, the J end by 8 bases, with 19 bases between.

CDR3 coding DNA: TGTGCCAGCAGTGAAATGGCTGTTAGCACAGATACGCAGTATTTT. Translation: CASSEMAVSTDTQYF. The chain uses TRBV2 and TRBJ2-3; D unclear. Germline V gives CDR1 SNHLY, CDR2 FYNNEI. Trimming took off 2 bases at V and 0 bases at J, with 9 bases between the two ends. This CDR3 has 15 amino acids.

This clone was found a few times. This sequence joins TRBV6-2 or TRBV6-3 and TRBJ2-1; 11 bases match TRBD2. The CDR3 sequence is 18 residues long. Germline CDR1 is MNHEY and CDR2 is SVGEGT. V was pared by 6 bases and J by 7 bases, with 17 bases of the junction left unmatched. The CDR3 reads CASSPLAGVTVALNEQFF. As DNA, the CDR3 is TGTGCCAGCAGCCCACTAGCGGGAGTTACGGTGGCCTTGAATGAGCAGTTCTTC.

This clone was picked up one time. J is TRBJ1-1 and V is TRBV4-1, with D tentatively TRBD1 (5 bases). The CDR3 loop spans 15 amino acids. Trimming removed 5 bases at V and 4 bases at J, with 17 bases between. Germline V gives CDR1 MGHRA, CDR2 YSYEKL. The CDR3 sequence: CASSYGRARVTEAFF. The CDR3 DNA is TGCGCCAGCAGCTACGGCAGGGCAAGGGTCACTGAAGCTTTCTTT.

The rearrangement joins TRBV10-3 to TRBJ2-3, with D perhaps TRBD1 (6 bases). The CDR3 has 14 amino acids. The V gene's germline CDR1 is ENHRY and CDR2 SYGVKD. Trimming left V 2 bases short and J 4 bases short, with 10 bases between. The CDR3 loop is CAISEGAGADTQYF. In nucleotides, the CDR3 is TGTGCCATCAGTGAGGGGGCAGGGGCAGATACGCAGTATTTT.

The chain employs TRBV9 and TRBJ2-1; TRBD1 matches at 7 bases. This CDR3 has 13 amino acids. Germline loops: CDR1 SGDLS, CDR2 YYNGEE. V lost 4 bases to trimming and J lost 10 bases; unmatched junction nucleotides: 8. DNA for the CDR3: TGTGCCAGCAGCTTTCCTCCGACAGGGGAGCAGTTCTTC. Encoded protein: CASSFPPTGEQFF. Using reference TRBV9 and TRBJ2-1 for the parts outside the CDR3, the full variable domain is DSGVTQTPKHLITATGQRVTLRCSPRSGDLSVYWYQQSLDQGLQFLIQYYNGEERAKGNILERFSAQQFPDLHSELNLSSLELGDSALYFCASSFPPTGEQFFGPGTRLTVL.

V is TRBV11-3 and J is TRBJ1-2; 9 bases match TRBD1. V trimming: 3 bases; J trimming: 6 bases; junction bases outside the gene matches: 2. Germline CDR1 SGHNT, CDR2 YENEEA. The CDR3 consists of 13 residues. Here the CDR3 DNA reads TGTGCCAGCAGCTTGAACAGGGGGCATGGCTACACCTTC. This codes for CASSLNRGHGYTF.

The V gene is TRBV19, the J gene TRBJ1-1; D is unclear. CDR1 and CDR2 (germline): LNHDA, SQIVND (reference sequence). V gave up 3 bases and J gave up 5 bases, with 13 bases separating them. This CDR3 has 14 amino acids. The CDR3 bases are TGTGCCAGTAGTATTCCACCCGAGGATACTGAAGCTTTCTTT. Amino acids: CASSIPPEDTEAFF. Together with reference TRBV19 and TRBJ1-1, the CDR3 gives the full variable domain: DGGITQSPKYLFRKEGQNVTLSCEQNLNHDAMYWYRQDPGQGLRLIYYSQIVNDFQKGDIAEGYSVSREKKESFPLTVTSAQKNPTAFYLCASSIPPEDTEAFFGQGTRLTVV.

For the CDR3, the DNA is TGTGCCAGCTCACCCCTAGCGGGGAGAGGGAGTGAAGAGACCCAGTACTTC. As protein: CASSPLAGRGSEETQYF. V is TRBV18 and J is TRBJ2-5; 9 nucleotides align to TRBD2. Trimming cost V 3 bases and J 3 bases; bases outside gene matches: 11. Per germline, CDR1 KGHSH and CDR2 LQKENI. The CDR3 spans 17 residues.